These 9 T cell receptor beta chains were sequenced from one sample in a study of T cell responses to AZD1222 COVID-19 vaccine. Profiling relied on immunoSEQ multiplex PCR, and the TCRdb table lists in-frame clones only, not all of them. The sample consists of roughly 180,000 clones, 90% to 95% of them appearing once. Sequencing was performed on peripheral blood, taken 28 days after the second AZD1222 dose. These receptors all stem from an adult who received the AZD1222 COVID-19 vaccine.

The CDR3 is CASSQVAQGATEAFF. The CDR3 region has the DNA TGTGCCAGCAGCCAAGTAGCACAGGGGGCTACTGAAGCTTTCTTT. The V gene is TRBV3-1 (or the pseudogene TRBV3-2), the J gene TRBJ1-1; 9 nucleotides line up with TRBD1. The CDR3 is 15 amino acids. Germline lookup yields CDR1 LGHDT and CDR2 YNNKEL (reference sequence). V lost 1 base to trimming and J lost 5 bases; unmatched junction nucleotides: 5.

The CDR3 loop is CASSLLAGAPRTGELFF. CDR3 in DNA: TGTGCCAGCAGTTTACTAGCGGGGGCCCCGAGGACCGGGGAGCTGTTTTTT. The rearrangement joins TRBV7-3 to TRBJ2-2, with 11 bases aligning to TRBD2. Germline trimming cut 6 bases from V and 5 bases from J; bases unmatched to any gene: 11. Germline CDR1 SGHTA, CDR2 FQGTGA. The CDR3 spans 17 residues. Full variable domain (missing parts from reference TRBV7-3 and TRBJ2-2): GAGVSQTPSNKVTEKGKYVELRCDPISGHTALYWYRQSLGQGPEFLIYFQGTGAADDSGLPNDRFFAVRPEGSVSTLKIQRTERGDSAVYLCASSLLAGAPRTGELFFGEGSRLTVL.

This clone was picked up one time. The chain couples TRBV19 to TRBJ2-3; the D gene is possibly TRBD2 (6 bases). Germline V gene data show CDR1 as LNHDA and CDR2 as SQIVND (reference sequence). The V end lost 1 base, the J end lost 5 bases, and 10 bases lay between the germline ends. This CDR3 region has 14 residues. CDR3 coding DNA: TGTGCCAGTAGTATAGGCGGGGCAGGAGATACGCAGTATTTT. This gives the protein CASSIGGAGDTQYF.

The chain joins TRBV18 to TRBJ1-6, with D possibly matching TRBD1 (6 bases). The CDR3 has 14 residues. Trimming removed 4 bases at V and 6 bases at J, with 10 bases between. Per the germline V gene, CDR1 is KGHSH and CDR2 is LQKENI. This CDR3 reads CASSREGVNSPLHF. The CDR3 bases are TGTGCCAGCTCACGAGAGGGGGTTAATTCACCCCTCCACTTT.

The CDR3: CASSSASGSGSYEQYF. The CDR3 DNA is TGTGCCAGCAGCTCCGCCTCGGGCAGCGGCTCCTACGAGCAGTACTTC. The V and J genes are TRBV5-5 and TRBJ2-7, with TRBD2 as a possible D gene (5 bases). The V and J ends lost 3 bases and 0 bases respectively, with 16 bases between them. This CDR3 has 16 residues. The V gene's germline CDR1 is SGHKS and CDR2 YYEKEE (reference sequence).

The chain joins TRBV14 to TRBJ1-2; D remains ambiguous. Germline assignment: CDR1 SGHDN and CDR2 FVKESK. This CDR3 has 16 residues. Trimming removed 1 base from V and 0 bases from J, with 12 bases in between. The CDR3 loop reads CASSQGSAKANYGYTF. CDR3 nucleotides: TGTGCCAGCAGCCAAGGGTCTGCGAAAGCTAACTATGGCTACACCTTC.

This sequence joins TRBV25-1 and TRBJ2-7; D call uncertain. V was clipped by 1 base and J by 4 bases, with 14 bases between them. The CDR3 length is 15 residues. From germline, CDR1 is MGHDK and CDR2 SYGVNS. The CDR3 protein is CASSESDPADYEQYF. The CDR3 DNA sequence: TGTGCCAGCAGTGAATCTGATCCGGCAGATTACGAGCAGTACTTC.

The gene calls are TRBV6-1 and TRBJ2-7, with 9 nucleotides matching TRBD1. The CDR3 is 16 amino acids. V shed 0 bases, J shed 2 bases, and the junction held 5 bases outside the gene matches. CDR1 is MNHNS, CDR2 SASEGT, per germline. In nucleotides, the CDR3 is TGTGCCAGCAGTGAAGCGGAGGGACAGGGACCCTACGAGCAGTACTTC. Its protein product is CASSEAEGQGPYEQYF.

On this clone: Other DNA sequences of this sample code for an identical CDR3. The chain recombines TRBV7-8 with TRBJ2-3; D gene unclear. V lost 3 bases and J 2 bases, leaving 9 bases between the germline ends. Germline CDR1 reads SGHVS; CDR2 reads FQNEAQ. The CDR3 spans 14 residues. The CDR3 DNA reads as TGTGCCAGCAGCTTGCGGTCCTACACAGATACGCAGTATTTT. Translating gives CASSLRSYTDTQYF.